These T cell receptor beta chains were read from a single sample in a study of cytomegalovirus exposure and HLA in healthy donors. Clones were read by immunoSEQ multiplex PCR, and TCRdb kept only the in-frame ones, dropping some. This sample's table has some 130,000 clones. The source material was PBMCs. The receptors come from a middle-aged woman in good health and CMV-seropositive. The conserved cysteine and the conserved F or W are not part of the CDR3 here.

v_call	j_call	cdr3_aa
TRBV5-1	TRBJ1-4	ASSPTGVEEKLF
TRBV27	TRBJ2-1	ASSLLGQGAYNEQF
TRBV5-1	TRBJ2-1	ASSGATGVSSYNEQF
TRBV29-1	TRBJ1-4	SVDFRGTNEKLF
TRBV28	TRBJ1-5	ASGQGNQPQH
TRBV11-2	TRBJ2-7	ASTPTLDRGTNEQY
TRBV27	TRBJ2-1	ASSYDRGAGGPHNEQF
TRBV6-5	TRBJ2-1	ASSYGRLSSYNEQF
TRBV30	TRBJ2-1	AWSPRGPPNEQF
TRBV9	TRBJ2-6	ASSKGTGLGANVLT
TRBV29-1	TRBJ1-4	SVSFQGRGEKLF
TRBV28	TRBJ2-7	ASSPQGYEQY
TRBV4-1	TRBJ2-7	ASSQTSSYEQY
TRBV27	TRBJ2-1	ASGPAGITSGYNEQF
TRBV2	TRBJ1-5	ASSSDSPNQPQH
TRBV6-1	TRBJ2-5	ASRAGGPGETQY
TRBV6-5	TRBJ2-1	ASSYSASGRGGEQF
TRBV28	TRBJ1-2	ASIKPGLRLGYT
TRBV27	TRBJ1-1	ASSFIKGPTEAF
TRBV9	TRBJ2-7	ASSAIPGLAGMVQY
TRBV11-3	TRBJ2-5	ASSLGLGGTQY
TRBV7-7	TRBJ2-5	ASSQGGQETQY
TRBV5-4	TRBJ2-7	ASSLRGDREQY
TRBV29-1	TRBJ2-7	SSGGTNSYEQY
TRBV29-1	TRBJ2-3	SGTSGRSSGTDTQY
TRBV19	TRBJ1-5	ASRDKGDRGVQPQH
TRBV15	TRBJ2-7	ATSRGRERREQY
TRBV7-8	TRBJ2-1	ASSQSRQGLYNEQF
TRBV9	TRBJ2-7	ASSVDPGQGVRHEQY
TRBV28	TRBJ2-7	ASSLFGPLAGEQY
TRBV27	TRBJ2-7	ASTLLTAGGMYEQY
TRBV30	TRBJ1-1	AWGHPTGHTEAF
TRBV30	TRBJ2-7	AWSWGQVNNEQY
TRBV6-1	TRBJ2-3	ASSLTDTQY
TRBV5-1	TRBJ2-7	ASSPFGLAGGYSYEQY
TRBV28	TRBJ2-3	ASSSLEGRSTDTQY
TRBV27	TRBJ2-5	ASSFMSGDQETQY
TRBV9	TRBJ2-7	ASSSRGGLAPFYEQY
TRBV7-8	TRBJ2-1	ASRFESAEQF
TRBV9	TRBJ2-5	ASSVVEGETQY
TRBV19	TRBJ1-2	ASSIDLFGGALDGYT
TRBV5-8	TRBJ2-7	ASSLGGYEQY
TRBV25-1	TRBJ1-1	ASSEYQEAGGTEAF
TRBV6-5	TRBJ1-5	ASSYGRQGNQPQH
TRBV15	TRBJ1-4	ATSRDSDRAGKLF
TRBV7-6	TRBJ2-1	ASSLSSNNEQF
TRBV30	TRBJ2-3	ATPRRENTDTQY
TRBV6-1	TRBJ2-4	ASSDQIGGVAKNIQY
TRBV5-4	TRBJ2-2	ASSYGGTGNTGELF
TRBV19	TRBJ1-1	ASSIRGWAEAF
TRBV18	TRBJ2-1	ASSTGLAGGDEQF
TRBV7-9	TRBJ2-7	ASRQGQTHYEQY
TRBV6-1	TRBJ2-7	ASSENWRSGRASYEQY
TRBV4-1	TRBJ1-5	ASSQDGTGARPQH
TRBV7-6	TRBJ2-7	ASSPGVAETSYEQY